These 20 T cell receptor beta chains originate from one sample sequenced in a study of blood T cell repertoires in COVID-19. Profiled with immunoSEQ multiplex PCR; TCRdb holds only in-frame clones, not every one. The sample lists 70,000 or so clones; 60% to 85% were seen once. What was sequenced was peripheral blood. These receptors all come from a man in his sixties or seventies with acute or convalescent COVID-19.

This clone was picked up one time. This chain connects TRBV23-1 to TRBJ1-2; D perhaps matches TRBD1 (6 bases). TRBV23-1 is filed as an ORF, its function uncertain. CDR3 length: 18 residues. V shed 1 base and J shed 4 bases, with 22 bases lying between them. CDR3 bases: TGCGCCAGCAGTCAATTGGAGTCAGGACAGCTATGGAGCTATGGCTACACCTTC. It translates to CASSQLESGQLWSYGYTF.

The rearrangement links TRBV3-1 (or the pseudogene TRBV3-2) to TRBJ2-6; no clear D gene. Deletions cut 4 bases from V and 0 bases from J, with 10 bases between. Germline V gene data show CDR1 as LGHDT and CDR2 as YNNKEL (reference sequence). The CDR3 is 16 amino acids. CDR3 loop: CASSLHSSSGANVLTF. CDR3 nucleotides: TGTGCCAGCAGCCTGCATTCGAGCTCTGGGGCCAACGTCCTGACTTTC.

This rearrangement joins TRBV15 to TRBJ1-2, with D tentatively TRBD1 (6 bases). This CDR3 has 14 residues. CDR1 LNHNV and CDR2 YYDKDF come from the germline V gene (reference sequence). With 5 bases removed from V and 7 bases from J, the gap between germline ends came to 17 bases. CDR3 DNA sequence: TGTGCCACCAGCCGAATTTGGGACAACCCTGGCTACACCTTC. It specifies CATSRIWDNPGYTF.

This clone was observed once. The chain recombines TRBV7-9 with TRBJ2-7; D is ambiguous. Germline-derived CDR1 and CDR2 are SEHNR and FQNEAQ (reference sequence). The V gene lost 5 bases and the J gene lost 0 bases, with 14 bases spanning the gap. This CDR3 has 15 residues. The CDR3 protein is CASSSLDFNSYEQYF. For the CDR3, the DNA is TGTGCCAGCAGCAGCCTTGACTTTAACTCCTACGAGCAGTACTTC.

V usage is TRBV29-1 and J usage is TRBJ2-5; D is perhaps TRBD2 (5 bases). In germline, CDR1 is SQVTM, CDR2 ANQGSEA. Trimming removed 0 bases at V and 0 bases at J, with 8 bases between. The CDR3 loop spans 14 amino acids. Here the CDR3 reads CSVEERRNQETQYF. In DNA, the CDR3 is TGCAGCGTTGAAGAGCGGAGGAACCAAGAGACCCAGTACTTC.

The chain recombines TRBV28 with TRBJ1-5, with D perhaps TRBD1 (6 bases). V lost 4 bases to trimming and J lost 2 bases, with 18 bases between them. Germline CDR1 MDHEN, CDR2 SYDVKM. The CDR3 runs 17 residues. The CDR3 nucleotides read TGTGCCAGCAGTTCAGACAGGATCAGAAGGGGCAATCAGCCCCAGCATTTT. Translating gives CASSSDRIRRGNQPQHF.

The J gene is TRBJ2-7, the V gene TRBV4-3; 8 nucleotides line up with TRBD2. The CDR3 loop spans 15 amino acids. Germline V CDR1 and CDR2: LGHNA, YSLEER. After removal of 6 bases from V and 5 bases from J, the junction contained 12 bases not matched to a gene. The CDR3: CASSPLAGRGDEQYF. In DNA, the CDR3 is TGCGCCAGCAGTCCCCTAGCGGGTAGGGGCGACGAGCAGTACTTC.

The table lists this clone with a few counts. The CDR3 spells CACGVGSPLHF. The CDR3 nucleotides read TGTGCCTGTGGAGTGGGTTCACCCCTCCACTTT. The chain couples TRBV10-3 to TRBJ1-6; D is unresolved. Per the germline V gene, CDR1 is ENHRY and CDR2 is SYGVKD. V lost 11 bases, J lost 9 bases, and 11 bases lay in between. The CDR3 runs to 11 residues.

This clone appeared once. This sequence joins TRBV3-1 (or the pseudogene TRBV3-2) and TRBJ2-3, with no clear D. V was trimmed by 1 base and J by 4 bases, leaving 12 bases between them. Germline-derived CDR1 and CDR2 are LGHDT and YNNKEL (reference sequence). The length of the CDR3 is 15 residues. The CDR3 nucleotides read TGTGCCAGCAGCCAAGTTTCTCTCGGTCCAGATACGCAGTATTTT. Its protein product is CASSQVSLGPDTQYF.

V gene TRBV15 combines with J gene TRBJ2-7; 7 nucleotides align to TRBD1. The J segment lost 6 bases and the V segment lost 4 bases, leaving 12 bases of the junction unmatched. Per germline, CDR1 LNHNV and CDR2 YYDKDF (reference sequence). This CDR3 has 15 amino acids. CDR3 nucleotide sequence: TGTGCCACCAGCATCCCTTGGACAGGCTCGGCCGAGCAGTACTTC. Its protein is CATSIPWTGSAEQYF. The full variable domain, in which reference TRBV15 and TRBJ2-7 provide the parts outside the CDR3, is DAMVIQNPRYQVTQFGKPVTLSCSQTLNHNVMYWYQQKSSQAPKLLFHYYDKDFNNEADTPDNFQSRRPNTSFCFLDIRSPGLGDTAMYLCATSIPWTGSAEQYFGPGTRLTVT.

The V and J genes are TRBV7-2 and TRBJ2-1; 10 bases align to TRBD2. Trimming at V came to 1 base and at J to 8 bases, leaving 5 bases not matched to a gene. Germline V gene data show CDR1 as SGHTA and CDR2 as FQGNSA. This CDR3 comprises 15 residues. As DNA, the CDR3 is TGTGCCAGCAGCTTAGAGAGCGGGAGGGCCGATGAGCAGTTCTTC. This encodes CASSLESGRADEQFF.

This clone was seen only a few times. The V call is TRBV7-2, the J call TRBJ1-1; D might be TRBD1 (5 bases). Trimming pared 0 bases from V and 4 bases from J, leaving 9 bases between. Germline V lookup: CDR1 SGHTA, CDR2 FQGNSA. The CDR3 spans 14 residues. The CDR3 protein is CASSLAPGGTEAFF. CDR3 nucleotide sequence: TGTGCCAGCAGCTTAGCGCCCGGGGGCACTGAAGCTTTCTTT.

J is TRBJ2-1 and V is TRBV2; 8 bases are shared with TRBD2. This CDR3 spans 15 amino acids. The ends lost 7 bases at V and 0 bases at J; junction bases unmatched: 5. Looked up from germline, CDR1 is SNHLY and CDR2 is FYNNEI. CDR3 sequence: CASTELAASYNEQFF. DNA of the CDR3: TGTGCCAGCACCGAACTAGCGGCCTCCTACAATGAGCAGTTCTTC.

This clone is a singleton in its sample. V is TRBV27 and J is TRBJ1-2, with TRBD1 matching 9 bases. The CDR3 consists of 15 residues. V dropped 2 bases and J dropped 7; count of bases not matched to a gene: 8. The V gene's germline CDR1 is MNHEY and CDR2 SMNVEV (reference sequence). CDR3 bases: TGTGCCAGCAGTTTACTCGGACAGGGGTCTGCTGGCTACACCTTC. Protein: CASSLLGQGSAGYTF.

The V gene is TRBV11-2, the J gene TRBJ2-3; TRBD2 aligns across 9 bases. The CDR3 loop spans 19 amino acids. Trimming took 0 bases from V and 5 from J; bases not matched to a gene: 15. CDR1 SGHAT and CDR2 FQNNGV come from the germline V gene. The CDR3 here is CASSLDPGLAGSFGDTQYF. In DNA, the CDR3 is TGTGCCAGCAGCTTAGATCCTGGCCTAGCGGGAAGTTTTGGAGATACGCAGTATTTT.

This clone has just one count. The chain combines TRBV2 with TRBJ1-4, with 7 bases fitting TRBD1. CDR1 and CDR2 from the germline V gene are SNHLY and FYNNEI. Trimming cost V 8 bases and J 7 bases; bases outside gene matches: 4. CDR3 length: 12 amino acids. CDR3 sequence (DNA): TGTGCCAGCCTACGGGACAGTGAAAAACTGTTTTTT. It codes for CASLRDSEKLFF.

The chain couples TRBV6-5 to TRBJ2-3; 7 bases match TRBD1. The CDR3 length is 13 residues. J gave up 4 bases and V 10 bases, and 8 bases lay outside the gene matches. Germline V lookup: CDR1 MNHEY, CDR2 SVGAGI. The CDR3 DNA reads TGTGCCACCACAGGGGTTCAGGCAGATACGCAGTATTTT. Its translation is CATTGVQADTQYF.

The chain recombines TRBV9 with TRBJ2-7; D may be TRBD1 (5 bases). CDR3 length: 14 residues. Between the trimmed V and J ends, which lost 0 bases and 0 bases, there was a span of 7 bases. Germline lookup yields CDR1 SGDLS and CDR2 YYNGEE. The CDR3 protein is CASSVGGSSYEQYF. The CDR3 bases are TGTGCCAGCAGCGTAGGGGGCAGCTCCTACGAGCAGTACTTC.

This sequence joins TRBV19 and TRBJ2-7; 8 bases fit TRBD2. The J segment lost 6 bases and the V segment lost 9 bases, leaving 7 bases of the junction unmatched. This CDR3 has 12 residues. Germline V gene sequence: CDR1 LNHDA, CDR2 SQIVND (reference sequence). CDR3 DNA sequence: TGTGCCAGCAGGACTAGCCTCGGCGAGCAGTACTTC. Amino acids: CASRTSLGEQYF.

The chain's CDR3 is CASKGQGSQPQHF. CDR3 sequence (DNA): TGTGCCAGCAAAGGACAGGGTAGTCAGCCCCAGCATTTT. The chain employs TRBV27 and TRBJ1-5; the match to TRBD1 covers 8 bases. The CDR3 has 13 residues. Germline CDR1 reads MNHEY; CDR2 reads SMNVEV (reference sequence). The J segment lost 6 bases and the V segment lost 7 bases, leaving 5 bases of the junction unmatched.